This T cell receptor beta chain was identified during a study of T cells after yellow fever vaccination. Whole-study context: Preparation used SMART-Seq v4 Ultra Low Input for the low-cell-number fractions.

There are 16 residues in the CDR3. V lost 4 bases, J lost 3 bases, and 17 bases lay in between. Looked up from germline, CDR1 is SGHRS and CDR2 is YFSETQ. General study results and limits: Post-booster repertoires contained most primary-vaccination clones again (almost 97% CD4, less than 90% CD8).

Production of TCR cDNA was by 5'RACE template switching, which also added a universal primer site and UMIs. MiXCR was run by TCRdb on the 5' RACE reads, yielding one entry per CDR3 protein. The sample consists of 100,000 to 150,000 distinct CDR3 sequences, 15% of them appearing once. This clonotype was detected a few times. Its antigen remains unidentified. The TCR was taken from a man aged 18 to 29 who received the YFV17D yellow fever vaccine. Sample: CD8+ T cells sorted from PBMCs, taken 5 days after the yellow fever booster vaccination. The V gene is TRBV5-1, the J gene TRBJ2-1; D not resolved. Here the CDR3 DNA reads TGCGCCAGCAGCCCCCGGGTGGGTTATCTCTACAATGAGCAGTTCTTC. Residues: CASSPRVGYLYNEQFF.